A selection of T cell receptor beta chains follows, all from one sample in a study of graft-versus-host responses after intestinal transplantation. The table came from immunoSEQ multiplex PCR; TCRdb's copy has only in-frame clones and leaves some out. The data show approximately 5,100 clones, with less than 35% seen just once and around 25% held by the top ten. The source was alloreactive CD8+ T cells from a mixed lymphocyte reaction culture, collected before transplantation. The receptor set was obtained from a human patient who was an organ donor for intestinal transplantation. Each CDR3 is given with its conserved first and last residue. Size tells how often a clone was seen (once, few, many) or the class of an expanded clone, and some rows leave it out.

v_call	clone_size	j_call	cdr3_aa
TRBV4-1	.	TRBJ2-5	CASRAIAEGRETQYF
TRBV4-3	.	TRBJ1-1	CASSPTDRNTEAFF
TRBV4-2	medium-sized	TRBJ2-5	CASSQHPREQETQYF
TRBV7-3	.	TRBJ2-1	CASSLESSHEQFF
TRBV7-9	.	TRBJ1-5	CASSLMGGLEPQHF
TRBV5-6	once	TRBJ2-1	CASSLGGLARSYNEQFF
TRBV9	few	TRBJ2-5	CASSVSGAQETQYF
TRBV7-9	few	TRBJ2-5	CAKTMGQGLWETQYF
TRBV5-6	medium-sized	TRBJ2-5	CASSPTWQETQYF
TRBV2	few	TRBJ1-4	CASSEGVGRPANEKLFF
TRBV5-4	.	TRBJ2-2	CASSYAGSHGELFF
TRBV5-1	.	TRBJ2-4	CASIQGLSVQYF
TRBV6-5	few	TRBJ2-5	CASSYGGGHQETQYF
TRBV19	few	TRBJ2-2	CASSIFGGADTGELFF
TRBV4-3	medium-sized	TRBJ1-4	CASSQDRTGGYEKLFF
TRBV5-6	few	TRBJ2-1	CASSLGSGYNEQFF
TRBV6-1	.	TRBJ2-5	CASSFHGTQYF
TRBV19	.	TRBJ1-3	CASTPTYRELGNTIYF
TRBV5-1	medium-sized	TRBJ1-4	CASSGGVGEKLFF
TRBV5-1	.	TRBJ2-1	CASSPGTSGGGNEQFF
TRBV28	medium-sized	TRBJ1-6	CASSFLRVKSPLHF
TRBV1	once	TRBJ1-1	CTSSHESQGGTGVMNTEAFF
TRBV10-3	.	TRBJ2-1	CAISGGRAGIYNEQFF
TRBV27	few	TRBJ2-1	CASRSSGSGFNEQFF
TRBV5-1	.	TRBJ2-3	CASSLGQGPTDTQYF
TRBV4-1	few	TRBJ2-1	CASSRPGGSSYNEQFF
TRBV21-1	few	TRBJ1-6	CASSKKTGGKVTPLHF